These 17 T cell receptor beta chains originate from one sample sequenced in a study of T cells in women clearing cervical HPV infection. Method: immunoSEQ multiplex PCR; TCRdb's copy keeps in-frame clones and lacks some. The table lists 45,000 to 55,000 clones. Sequencing was done on a sample of blood buffy coat. Source of these receptors: a woman between 18 and 69 years old with a cervical HPV16 infection that either progressed to CIN3+ or cleared (not recorded which).

Regarding this clone: The read comes to an end 3 residues before the CDR3 does, leaving the germline J gene to fill in the end. The chain recombines TRBV5-1 with TRBJ2-7; a possible D gene is TRBD2 (6 bases). This CDR3 spans 12 amino acids. Germline CDR1 is SGHRS and CDR2 is YFSETQ. The V gene lost 3 bases and the J gene lost 6 bases, with 10 bases spanning the gap. The CDR3 bases that were read are TGCGCCAGCAGCTCGACTAGGGGCGAG. Its translation is CASSSTRGE. Given in full, the CDR3 is CASSSTRGEQYF.

A remark on this clone: Sequencing ends 3 residues short of the CDR3 end; the germline J gene provides the rest. This chain connects TRBV9 to TRBJ2-7; 8 bases map to TRBD1. With V trimmed by 0 bases and J by 5 bases, 7 bases remained unmatched. Germline V gives CDR1 SGDLS, CDR2 YYNGEE. CDR3 length: 15 amino acids. The sequenced CDR3 bases are TGTGCCAGCAGCGTAGGTTCGGCCAGGGGGCACGAG. Translation: CASSVGSARGHE. The entire CDR3 protein is CASSVGSARGHEQYF.

For this clone: The sequence runs out 3 residues before the end of the CDR3; the remainder is reconstructed from the germline J gene. This sequence joins TRBV11-2 and TRBJ1-2, with D unclear. The CDR3 is made up of 14 amino acids. Germline CDR1 SGHAT, CDR2 FQNNGV. The V and J ends lost 5 bases and 4 bases respectively, with 14 bases between them. The CDR3 spells CASSLNGVGYGYTF. The covered CDR3 bases are TGTGCCAGCAGCCTAAACGGGGTGGGCTATGGC.

To note about this clone: With the read ending 3 residues before the CDR3 end, the germline J gene is used to fill in that end. The chain has TRBV2 and TRBJ1-3; 10 bases agree with TRBD1. Trimming removed 4 bases from V and 1 base from J; junction bases left unmatched: 7. Germline CDR1 SNHLY, CDR2 FYNNEI. This CDR3 has 17 residues. The part of the CDR3 DNA that was read is TGTGCCAGCAGTGTCAGGGGACAGGGGAGGTCTGGAAACACC. Residues: CASSVRGQGRSGNT. The full CDR3 reads CASSVRGQGRSGNTIYF.

To note about this clone: The CDR3 end falls 3 residues outside the read, so it is completed with the germline J gene. This chain joins TRBV5-6 and TRBJ1-1; D is perhaps TRBD1 (5 bases). CDR1 SGHDT and CDR2 YYEEEE come from the germline V gene. Trimming removed 4 bases from V and 4 bases from J, with 17 bases in between. The length of the CDR3 is 15 residues. The CDR3 spells CASSGGWVRSTEAFF. The sequenced part of the CDR3 DNA is TGTGCCAGCAGCGGGGGGTGGGTGCGATCCACTGAA.

Worth noting for this clone: With the read ending 3 residues before the CDR3 end, the germline J gene is used to fill in that end. V usage is TRBV2 and J usage is TRBJ2-1; TRBD1 agrees at 7 bases. V was clipped by 1 base and J by 8 bases; unmatched bases: 11. This CDR3 spans 16 amino acids. Germline V gene data show CDR1 as SNHLY and CDR2 as FYNNEI. The CDR3 protein is CASSEVGTALGDEQFF. The covered CDR3 bases are TGTGCCAGCAGTGAAGTTGGGACAGCCCTGGGCGATGAG.

Notes on this clone: Coverage ceases 3 residues before the CDR3 finishes, and the germline J gene fills in the end. This chain connects TRBV30 to TRBJ2-1; 8 bases are shared with TRBD1. CDR3 length equals 15 residues. CDR1 is GTSNPN and CDR2 is SVGIG in the germline V gene (reference sequence). The J segment lost 3 bases and the V segment lost 1 base, leaving 5 bases of the junction unmatched. The DNA read from the CDR3 is TGTGCCTGGAGTGAGACAGGGGATTTCTACAATGAG. This codes for CAWSETGDFYNE. The entire CDR3 is CAWSETGDFYNEQFF.

CDR3: CASSLLGQGVWSSPLHF. CDR3 DNA, as far as it was read: TGCGCCAGCAGCTTGCTGGGACAGGGGGTCTGGAGTTCACCC. V usage is TRBV5-1 and J usage is TRBJ1-6, with 11 bases identical to TRBD1. The read stops 3 residues short of the end of the CDR3; the missing end is completed from the germline J gene. V lost 1 base to trimming and J lost 9 bases; unmatched junction nucleotides: 9. CDR3 size: 17 residues. CDR1 and CDR2 from the germline V gene are SGHRS and YFSETQ.

A note on this clone: Read sequence stops 3 residues before the CDR3 end, and the germline J gene provides the missing end. The genes are TRBV20-1 and TRBJ2-2, with TRBD2 matching 7 bases. This CDR3 has 15 residues. The junction had 11 bases not matched to a gene; V was cut back by 3 bases and J by 7 bases. Germline lookup yields CDR1 DFQATT and CDR2 SNEGSKA (reference sequence). The CDR3 protein is CSARSSGGYIGELFF. Incomplete CDR3 DNA: TGCAGTGCTAGGTCTAGCGGTGGATATATCGGGGAG.

Remarks on this clone: The CDR3 end falls 3 residues outside the read, so it is completed with the germline J gene. The chain links TRBV5-6 to TRBJ2-5; D remains ambiguous. V dropped 4 bases and J dropped 5 bases, with 9 bases sitting between them. Germline V gives CDR1 SGHDT, CDR2 YYEEEE. This CDR3 contains 12 residues. The CDR3 DNA, read in part, is TGTGCCAGCAGCCAAGGGTGGGAGACC. Translating gives CASSQGWET. The full CDR3 reads CASSQGWETQYF.

About this clone: The read falls 3 residues short of the CDR3 end, and the missing part is taken from the germline J gene. The chain couples TRBV12-3 or TRBV12-4 to TRBJ2-7; 9 bases are a match to TRBD1. V was pared by 6 bases and J by 3 bases, with 6 bases of the junction left unmatched. The length of the CDR3 is 14 residues. CDR3 sequence: CASSPGTGSYEQYF. The CDR3 DNA, read in part, is TGTGCCAGCAGCCCTGGGACAGGGAGCTACGAG.

For this clone: The read is 3 residues too short to cover the CDR3 end, so that end is filled in from the germline J gene. The V gene is TRBV7-9, the J gene TRBJ2-5, with 10 bases that match TRBD1. The CDR3 is 15 amino acids. CDR1 and CDR2 (germline): SEHNR, FQNEAQ (reference sequence). V shed 3 bases, J shed 5 bases, and the junction held 6 bases outside the gene matches. CDR3 DNA, as far as it was read: TGTGCCAGCAGCTTGGACAGGGGGATTACGGAGACC. Encoded protein: CASSLDRGITET. The whole CDR3 sequence reads CASSLDRGITETQYF.

On this clone itself: Sequencing ends 3 residues short of the CDR3 end; the germline J gene provides the rest. The V and J genes are TRBV20-1 and TRBJ2-7, with 8 bases lining up with TRBD1. CDR3 length: 17 residues. Germline V gene sequence: CDR1 DFQATT, CDR2 SNEGSKA (reference sequence). The V and J ends lost 0 bases and 2 bases, in that order; junction bases with no gene match: 12. CDR3 DNA (partial): TGCAGTGCTAGAGATCTTAGTCGGGGACAGGCCCCCTACGAG. It is translated as CSARDLSRGQAPYE. The full CDR3 sequence reads CSARDLSRGQAPYEQYF.

About this clone: With the read ending 3 residues before the CDR3 end, the germline J gene is used to fill in that end. The chain joins TRBV10-3 to TRBJ2-1; a possible D gene is TRBD2 (5 bases). Germline V gene lookup returns CDR1 ENHRY and CDR2 SYGVKD. The V end was cut by 0 bases, the J end by 0 bases, with 21 bases between. The CDR3 is 20 amino acids. CDR3 DNA (partial): TGTGCCATCAGTGAGTCTACCCTCCTCATACTAGAGCCCTCCTACAATGAG. Protein product: CAISESTLLILEPSYNE. The whole CDR3 sequence reads CAISESTLLILEPSYNEQFF.

This clone is identified as medium-sized from frequency. The read comes to an end 3 residues before the CDR3 does, leaving the germline J gene to fill in the end. V is TRBV7-2 and J is TRBJ2-3; 11 bases are shared with TRBD2. The germline V gene has CDR1 SGHTA and CDR2 FQGNSA. V gave up 7 bases and J gave up 6 bases; unmatched junction bases: 9. The CDR3 is 15 amino acids. CDR3 sequence reads: CASNPSGGRGDTQYF. CDR3 DNA, as far as it was read: TGTGCCAGCAACCCTAGCGGGGGGCGGGGGGATACG. The full variable domain, in which reference TRBV7-2 and TRBJ2-3 provide the parts outside the CDR3, is GAGVSQSPSNKVTEKGKDVELRCDPISGHTALYWYRQSLGQGLEFLIYFQGNSAPDKSGLPSDRFSAERTGGSVSTLTIQRTQQEDSAVYLCASNPSGGRGDTQYFGPGTRLTVL.

This chain's CDR3 is CASSNRKEGFYGYTF. CDR3 bases read: TGTGCCAGCAGCAATCGGAAGGAAGGGTTCTATGGC. This chain joins TRBV6-2 or TRBV6-3 and TRBJ1-2; D ambiguous. The read terminates 3 residues ahead of where the CDR3 ends, so the germline J gene completes it. This CDR3 is built from 15 residues. V lost 6 bases and J lost 4, with 18 bases in between. CDR1 MNHEY and CDR2 SVGEGT come from the germline V gene.

Concerning this clone: The read terminates 3 residues ahead of where the CDR3 ends, so the germline J gene completes it. The J gene is TRBJ2-1, the V gene TRBV29-1, with a tentative D call TRBD2 (6 bases). The CDR3 runs to 14 residues. Per germline, CDR1 SQVTM and CDR2 ANQGSEA. The V gene lost 5 bases and the J gene lost 3 bases, with 14 bases spanning the gap. Partial CDR3 DNA: TGCAGCGTTTCCGGGACTGGAGTCTACAATGAG. Translated, it gives CSVSGTGVYNE. The full-length CDR3 reads as CSVSGTGVYNEQFF.